The T cell receptor beta chain under discussion was sequenced for a study of blood T cell repertoires in COVID-19. Germline CDR1 reads SEHNR; CDR2 reads FQNEAQ (reference sequence). V was pared by 6 bases and J by 7 bases, with 16 bases between. The CDR3 covers 13 residues. Profiled with immunoSEQ multiplex PCR; TCRdb holds only in-frame clones, not every one. Seen here are about 280,000 clones, approximately 90% observed once, and the top ten hold 2% to 2.5%. Recruits, aged roughly 18 to 90 years, lived in 24 US areas. Participants' own reports of clinical history determined their cohort assignment. At least ten counts were recorded for this clone.

The sequencing sample was made of PBMCs or T cells enriched from blood (not recorded which). This receptor was identified in a woman aged 55-75 years in a cohort exposed to, infected with or recovered from COVID-19 (not recorded which). V and J are TRBV7-9 and TRBJ2-7; no clear D gene. The CDR3 coding sequence is TGTGCCAGCAGTTCGCTCTCCTCTAAAGAGCAGTACTTC. This codes for CASSSLSSKEQYF.